A single sample is the source of the 3 T cell receptor beta chains below, sequenced in a study of blood T cell repertoires in COVID-19. Here immunoSEQ multiplex PCR was the method, and the copy in TCRdb shows in-frame clones only, minus some. The table lists over 200,000 clones, 86% of them singletons. The sequencing input was PBMCs or T cells enriched from blood (not recorded which). Receptors were obtained from a young man who had recovered from COVID-19.

This chain joins TRBV7-9 and TRBJ1-1; D possibly corresponds to TRBD1 (6 bases). The CDR3 has 13 amino acids. Trimming removed 3 bases from V and 7 bases from J, with 12 bases in between. The germline CDR1 and CDR2 sequences are SEHNR and FQNEAQ (reference sequence). CDR3 sequence (DNA): TGTGCCAGCAGCTTTGGGGGGGCGGTTGAAGCTTTCTTT. This gives the protein CASSFGGAVEAFF.

The chain is built from TRBV2 and TRBJ1-2, with TRBD1 as a possible D gene (5 bases). Trimming left V 6 bases short and J 8 bases short, with 10 bases between. The CDR3 runs to 11 residues. Per the germline V gene, CDR1 is SNHLY and CDR2 is FYNNEI. The CDR3, as DNA: TGTGCCAGCAGAGGCAGGGCCGGCTACACCTTC. Its protein is CASRGRAGYTF.

The V gene is TRBV19, the J gene TRBJ1-6; D remains unclear. Trimming pared 6 bases from V and 7 bases from J, leaving 10 bases between. CDR1 and CDR2 (germline): LNHDA, SQIVND (reference sequence). CDR3 length: 13 residues. The CDR3 DNA is TGTGCCAGTAGCGGACTTCACAATTCACCCCTCCACTTT. This codes for CASSGLHNSPLHF.